Listed here are 9 T cell receptor beta chains from one sample, sequenced in a study of response to subunit inactivated influenza vaccine. Each CDR3 protein is one row after TCRdb ran MiXCR on the RT-PCR reads. Among around 760,000 distinct CDR3 sequences, 14% were seen once, and the ten largest hold approximately 6.5%. Sequences were derived from PBMCs from blood, sampled 14 to 15 days before vaccination. The receptors derive from a man aged 50 to 60 who received an inactivated influenza vaccine.

The rearrangement uses TRBV27 and TRBJ2-5; 13 bases match TRBD2. The CDR3 has 15 residues. J gave up 4 bases and V 7 bases, and 6 bases lay outside the gene matches. Germline V CDR1 and CDR2: MNHEY, SMNVEV (reference sequence). The CDR3 here is CASNGGLAGVETQYF. DNA for the CDR3: TGTGCCAGCAACGGTGGACTAGCGGGAGTAGAGACCCAGTACTTC.

The table lists this clonotype with a few counts. The V and J genes are TRBV28 and TRBJ2-7, with D unclear. The CDR3 spans 12 residues. Germline values: CDR1 MDHEN, CDR2 SYDVKM. V gave up 7 bases and J gave up 2 bases, with 9 bases separating them. CDR3 protein: CASKDGPYEQYF. The CDR3, as DNA: TGTGCCAGCAAGGACGGACCCTACGAGCAGTACTTC.

The table lists this clonotype with a few counts. The rearrangement joins TRBV7-2 to TRBJ2-7; D not resolved. The germline V and J ends were trimmed by 5 bases and 5 bases, with 16 bases remaining between them. The germline CDR1 and CDR2 sequences are SGHTA and FQGNSA. This CDR3 region has 14 residues. CDR3 amino acids: CASSRVDITNEQYF. CDR3 in DNA: TGTGCCAGCAGCCGCGTTGATATAACCAACGAGCAGTACTTC.

This clonotype turned up a few times. The CDR3 DNA is TGTGCCATCAGTGACAGTAAGAGCACCGGGGAGCTGTTTTTT. This codes for CAISDSKSTGELFF. This chain links TRBV10-3 with TRBJ2-2, with unresolved D. Germline V gene lookup returns CDR1 ENHRY and CDR2 SYGVKD. The CDR3 loop spans 14 amino acids. V lost 3 bases to trimming and J lost 4 bases, with 9 bases between them.

In its sample, this clonotype was seen a few times. This chain joins TRBV5-8 and TRBJ1-2, with TRBD1 identical over 8 bases. The J segment lost 4 bases and the V segment lost 4 bases, leaving 6 bases of the junction unmatched. This CDR3 comprises 14 residues. CDR1 is SGHTS and CDR2 is YDEGEE in the germline V gene. Written as DNA, the CDR3 is TGTGCCAGCAGCGCGGACAGGGAAATCTATGGCTACACCTTC. Protein: CASSADREIYGYTF.

This chain connects TRBV4-2 to TRBJ2-7, with TRBD2 identical over 8 bases. Germline lookup yields CDR1 LGHNA and CDR2 YNFKEQ. V lost 0 bases, J lost 3 bases, and 4 bases stayed unmatched. CDR3 length: 15 amino acids. The CDR3 bases are TGTGCCAGCAGCCAAGATATAGCGGGGTTCTACGAGCAGTACTTC. Its protein is CASSQDIAGFYEQYF.

This clonotype was detected only a few times. The rearrangement joins TRBV12-3 or TRBV12-4 to TRBJ2-7, with a weak D call TRBD2 (5 bases). V lost 7 bases and J 2 bases, leaving 21 bases between the germline ends. There are 16 residues in the CDR3. CDR3 region: CASMVGPHVGAYEQYF. The CDR3 nucleotides are TGTGCCAGCATGGTAGGGCCCCATGTCGGGGCCTACGAGCAGTACTTC.

This clonotype turned up a few times. The chain combines TRBV20-1 with TRBJ1-1; a weak D match, TRBD1 (6 bases). The CDR3 spans 15 residues. Trimming stripped 6 bases from V and 3 bases from J, with 20 bases between. Germline V gene lookup returns CDR1 DFQATT and CDR2 SNEGSKA (reference sequence). As DNA, the CDR3 is TGCAGTGCAAAGAACCAGGGGTATAGGTACACTGAAGCTTTCTTT. This translates into CSAKNQGYRYTEAFF.

In its sample, this clonotype was seen many times. The chain employs TRBV12-3 or TRBV12-4 and TRBJ2-1, with D perhaps TRBD1 or TRBD2 (5 bases each). With 6 bases removed from V and 0 bases from J, the gap between germline ends came to 15 bases. The CDR3 length is 16 residues. Here the CDR3 reads CASSARDHSSYNEQFF. CDR3 coding DNA: TGTGCCAGCAGCGCCCGGGACCACAGCTCCTACAATGAGCAGTTCTTC.